The subject of this entry is one T cell receptor beta chain. Per the germline V gene, CDR1 is MNHNY and CDR2 is SVGAGI (reference sequence). CDR3 size: 15 residues. V shed 7 bases, J shed 4 bases, and the junction held 7 bases outside the gene matches. TCRdb reprocessed the RT-PCR reads via MiXCR and lists one record per CDR3 protein. This sample carries around 700,000 distinct CDR3 sequences, approximately 14% of them seen once, and the ten largest clones take about 3.9%. The sequencing input was memory CD4+ T cells from blood. The TCR sequence derives from a female donor in good health, serving as a healthy control. This chain uses TRBV6-6 with TRBJ2-3, with 11 bases fitting TRBD2. DNA for the CDR3: TGTGCCAGCACCATACTAGCGGGAGTTTCAGATACGCAGTATTTT. As protein: CASTILAGVSDTQYF.